These 6 T cell receptor beta chains originate from one sample sequenced in a study of molecular identifiers for immune sequencing clone quantification. TCRdb reanalysed the PCR reads using MiXCR and keeps one entry per CDR3 protein. The sample includes around 470,000 distinct CDR3 sequences, under 30% of them seen just once. Sequenced input: naive CD8+ T cells from blood, with Jurkat cell RNA spiked in. Subset described: FACS-sorted CD8+CD4-CCR7+CD45RA+ naive T cells. The origin of the receptors is a human donor in good health. Some libraries in this study had Jurkat cell RNA spiked in.

This clonotype occurred many times. J is TRBJ2-3 and V is TRBV6-2 or TRBV6-3, with D uncertain. V lost 6 bases to trimming and J lost 2 bases, with 12 bases between them. The CDR3 is 14 residues long. CDR1 is MNHEY and CDR2 is SVGEGT in the germline V gene. The CDR3 loop is CASSNQQVTDTQYF. The CDR3 coding sequence is TGTGCCAGCAGCAACCAACAAGTCACAGATACGCAGTATTTT.

This clonotype was counted a few times. The chain recombines TRBV4-3 with TRBJ2-7; 7 bases map to TRBD1. The germline V gene encodes CDR1 LGHNA and CDR2 YSLEER. This CDR3 is built from 12 residues. V lost 4 bases, J lost 10 bases, and 7 bases stayed unmatched. The CDR3, as DNA: TGCGCCAGCAGCCCCGACAGGGAGTTACAGTACTTC. Residues: CASSPDRELQYF.

The chain links TRBV14 to TRBJ1-5, with D maybe TRBD1 (5 bases). Looked up from germline, CDR1 is SGHDN and CDR2 is FVKESK. This CDR3 has 13 amino acids. V was pared by 0 bases and J by 5 bases, with 5 bases between. The CDR3 DNA follows: TGTGCCAGCAGCCAAGACAGGGATCAGCCCCAGCATTTT. This codes for CASSQDRDQPQHF.

Turning to this clonotype: This may be a read error, as it is one base from a much larger clone. The V and J genes are TRBV30 and TRBJ2-5; 8 bases are a match to TRBD2. This CDR3 is 14 amino acids long. The ends lost 5 bases at V and 2 bases at J; junction bases unmatched: 7. Germline-derived CDR1 and CDR2 are GTSNPN and SVGIG (reference sequence). The CDR3 nucleotides are TGTGCCTGGGCAAGGACTAGCCGTCAAGAGACCCAGTACTTC. This encodes CAWARTSRQETQYF.

The gene calls are TRBV27 and TRBJ1-1; D possibly corresponds to TRBD1 (5 bases). This CDR3 has 16 residues. CDR1 and CDR2 from the germline V gene are MNHEY and SMNVEV (reference sequence). The V gene lost 2 bases and the J gene lost 3 bases, with 16 bases spanning the gap. This CDR3 reads CASSLVGALHYTEAFF. CDR3 bases: TGTGCCAGCAGTTTAGTCGGGGCCCTCCACTACACTGAAGCTTTCTTT.

Worth noting for this clonotype: This may be a read error, as it is one base from a much larger clone. J is TRBJ1-2 and V is TRBV2; TRBD1 might be the D (5 bases). Germline CDR1 SNHLY, CDR2 FYNNEI. This CDR3 is 13 amino acids long. The germline V and J ends were trimmed by 4 bases and 7 bases, with 13 bases remaining between them. The CDR3 spells CASSGTSNCGYTF. Written as DNA, the CDR3 is TGTGCCAGCAGTGGGACATCAAATTGTGGCTACACCTTC.